The present T cell receptor (beta chain) was sequenced within a study of human T cells and chemical hapten exposure. Study context: Small pooled library volume differences mainly caused per-sample TCR yield variation. Broader study findings: Expanded TCRs made up significantly more big CDR3 similarity clusters than controls did.

This clonotype was counted a few times. Its antigen is not known. Germline V lookup: CDR1 MDHEN, CDR2 SYDVKM. This CDR3 has 18 residues. The junction had 17 bases not matched to a gene; V was cut back by 7 bases and J by 4 bases. Each CDR3 protein is one row after TCRdb ran MiXCR on the RACE reads. The sample carries around 99,000 distinct CDR3 sequences, around 12% recorded once. Indicated time point: patch test 1, 2 weeks after DPC sensitization. As to treatment: therapeutic diphenylcyclopropenone sensitization with weekly scalp DPC. This TCR derives from a woman in her 40s with alopecia areata. Some clones in this sample may be carry-over from other donors' samples. The sequencing here drew on whole blood, taken in connection with sensitization to the hapten diphenylcyclopropenone (DPC). This sequence joins TRBV28 and TRBJ1-5; 9 bases align to TRBD1. CDR3 bases: TGTGCCAGCACCGTCCTGGGACAGGGATCTGCCCGAAATCAGCCCCAGCATTTT. As protein: CASTVLGQGSARNQPQHF. Full variable domain (outside the CDR3, taken from reference TRBV28 and TRBJ1-5): DVKVTQSSRYLVKRTGEKVFLECVQDMDHENMFWYRQDPGLGLRLIYFSYDVKMKEKGDIPEGYSVSREKKERFSLILESASTNQTSMYLCASTVLGQGSARNQPQHFGDGTRLSIL.